The 29 T cell receptor beta chains listed next were all sequenced from one sample in a study of T cell changes during pregnancy in multiple sclerosis. Profiled with immunoSEQ multiplex PCR; TCRdb holds only in-frame clones, not every one. This sample has about 40,000 clones, with around 91% found just once. The source material was CD4+ T cells from peripheral blood mononuclear cells, sampled before pregnancy. All receptors derive from a female donor with multiple sclerosis, enrolled in a pregnancy study.

This clone was counted a single time. J is TRBJ2-5 and V is TRBV5-1; 8 bases are a match to TRBD2. The CDR3 is 16 amino acids. In germline, CDR1 is SGHRS, CDR2 YFSETQ. The V gene end was trimmed by 0 bases and the J gene end by 5 bases; junction bases not matched to a gene: 9. CDR3 region: CASSLDSSGWGETQYF. DNA of the CDR3: TGCGCCAGCAGCTTGGATTCTAGCGGGTGGGGGGAGACCCAGTACTTC.

J is TRBJ2-7 and V is TRBV11-2; TRBD1 aligns across 9 bases. Germline V gene lookup returns CDR1 SGHAT and CDR2 FQNNGV. Germline trimming cut 0 bases from V and 3 bases from J; bases unmatched to any gene: 15. CDR3 size: 19 residues. CDR3 DNA: TGTGCCAGCAGCTTAGATCTGGGACAGGGCTCCCGGAGGAGCTACGAGCAGTACTTC. Encoded protein: CASSLDLGQGSRRSYEQYF.

V is TRBV27 and J is TRBJ2-7; D is unclear. The V gene lost 0 bases and the J gene lost 3 bases, with 9 bases spanning the gap. Germline V CDR1 and CDR2: MNHEY, SMNVEV (reference sequence). The CDR3 extends over 14 amino acids. The CDR3 here is CASSLSSAHYEQYF. The CDR3 DNA sequence: TGTGCCAGCAGTTTATCGAGCGCCCACTACGAGCAGTACTTC.

The CDR3 coding sequence is TGTGCCAGCTCACAACTAGCGGGTACGGACACCGGGGAGCTGTTTTTT. Encoded protein: CASSQLAGTDTGELFF. The rearrangement uses TRBV18 and TRBJ2-2; TRBD2 matches at 9 bases. Per the germline V gene, CDR1 is KGHSH and CDR2 is LQKENI. CDR3 size: 16 residues. The J segment lost 3 bases and the V segment lost 4 bases, leaving 6 bases of the junction unmatched.

The chain joins TRBV6-1 to TRBJ2-7; the match to TRBD1 covers 9 bases. The CDR3 has 18 residues. The V and J ends lost 0 bases and 9 bases, in that order; junction bases with no gene match: 18. The V gene's germline CDR1 is MNHNS and CDR2 SASEGT. The CDR3 sequence is CASSEAPTGTGYVRGQYF. In nucleotides, the CDR3 is TGTGCCAGCAGTGAAGCCCCAACCGGGACAGGGTATGTTCGGGGGCAGTACTTC.

The J gene is TRBJ1-1, the V gene TRBV18; maybe TRBD1 (5 bases). V was clipped by 6 bases and J by 0 bases, with 11 bases between them. This CDR3 is 14 amino acids long. The germline V gene encodes CDR1 KGHSH and CDR2 LQKENI. CDR3 loop: CASSPTAMNTEAFF. Here the CDR3 DNA reads TGTGCCAGCTCGCCGACAGCTATGAACACTGAAGCTTTCTTT.

V and J are TRBV29-1 and TRBJ2-3; D ambiguous. The CDR3 is made up of 14 amino acids. Germline-derived CDR1 and CDR2 are SQVTM and ANQGSEA. The ends were cut back, 3 bases at V and 3 bases at J, with 13 bases in the middle. For the CDR3, the DNA is TGCAGCGTTGACATAGCTGCTGTGACAGATACGCAGTATTTT. Translation: CSVDIAAVTDTQYF.

V is TRBV28 and J is TRBJ2-7; 10 bases align to TRBD1. Per germline, CDR1 MDHEN and CDR2 SYDVKM. The CDR3 consists of 13 residues. Germline trimming cut 8 bases from V and 1 base from J; bases unmatched to any gene: 2. The CDR3 region has the DNA TGTGCCAGCGGGACAGGGGAATCCTACGAGCAGTACTTC. Translation gives CASGTGESYEQYF.

The chain couples TRBV29-1 to TRBJ2-7, with D hard to call. The CDR3 consists of 11 residues. Germline assignment: CDR1 SQVTM and CDR2 ANQGSEA. The V and J ends lost 3 bases and 3 bases respectively, with 6 bases between them. CDR3 DNA: TGCAGCGTTGACCACAACTACGAGCAGTACTTC. Translation gives CSVDHNYEQYF.

This chain joins TRBV4-2 and TRBJ1-5; the match to TRBD1 covers 7 bases. The CDR3 has 15 residues. Germline V lookup: CDR1 LGHNA, CDR2 YNFKEQ. V was pared by 3 bases and J by 7 bases, with 9 bases of the junction left unmatched. CDR3 residues: CASSQGDRERQPQHF. CDR3 sequence (DNA): TGTGCCAGCAGCCAGGGCGACAGGGAACGGCAGCCCCAGCATTTT.

V usage is TRBV7-6 and J usage is TRBJ2-7, with 8 bases aligning to TRBD2. Germline CDR1 and CDR2: SGHVS and FNYEAQ. The V gene end was trimmed by 1 base and the J gene end by 3 bases; junction bases not matched to a gene: 8. The CDR3 covers 16 residues. This CDR3 reads CASSLEGLGGSYEQYF. CDR3 nucleotide sequence: TGTGCCAGCAGCTTAGAGGGACTAGGGGGGAGCTACGAGCAGTACTTC.

This clone was seen only a few times. The chain recombines TRBV27 with TRBJ2-2; tentative D call: TRBD2 (6 bases). Germline values: CDR1 MNHEY, CDR2 SMNVEV (reference sequence). The CDR3 length is 14 residues. Between the trimmed V and J ends, which lost 3 bases and 4 bases, there was a span of 9 bases. For the CDR3, the DNA is TGTGCCAGCAGTTTTACTAGCCTCACCGGGGAGCTGTTTTTT. As protein: CASSFTSLTGELFF.

The chain is built from TRBV6-6 and TRBJ1-1, with unresolved D. The germline V and J ends were trimmed by 0 bases and 6 bases, with 11 bases remaining between them. The germline CDR1 and CDR2 sequences are MNHNY and SVGAGI (reference sequence). The CDR3 runs 14 residues. CDR3 amino acids: CASSYSTSRAEAFF. The CDR3 DNA is TGTGCCAGCAGTTACTCGACTTCGAGGGCTGAAGCTTTCTTT.

J is TRBJ2-1 and V is TRBV11-2; 10 bases are shared with TRBD2. The junction had 14 bases not matched to a gene; V was cut back by 0 bases and J by 15 bases. The CDR3 spans 16 residues. CDR1 and CDR2 from the germline V gene are SGHAT and FQNNGV. The CDR3 here is CASSLDPGLAGENLFF. In DNA, the CDR3 is TGTGCCAGCAGCTTAGATCCCGGCCTAGCGGGAGAGAATTTGTTCTTC.

J is TRBJ1-5 and V is TRBV28; 8 positions agree with TRBD1. The trim removed 1 base at V and 6 bases at J, leaving 5 bases unmatched. The V gene's germline CDR1 is MDHEN and CDR2 SYDVKM. This CDR3 contains 15 residues. The CDR3 nucleotides read TGTGCCAGCAGTTTATTGGACAGGGAGCGTCAGCCCCAGCATTTT. Encoded protein: CASSLLDRERQPQHF. Variable domain in full (rest from reference TRBV28 and TRBJ1-5): DVKVTQSSRYLVKRTGEKVFLECVQDMDHENMFWYRQDPGLGLRLIYFSYDVKMKEKGDIPEGYSVSREKKERFSLILESASTNQTSMYLCASSLLDRERQPQHFGDGTRLSIL.

This clone was found a few times. The CDR3 DNA reads TGCGCCAGCAGCTTAACAGGGAAGGAGAACACTGAAGCTTTCTTT. Amino acid sequence: CASSLTGKENTEAFF. The chain joins TRBV5-1 to TRBJ1-1; a weak D match, TRBD1 (6 bases). The CDR3 consists of 15 residues. Germline CDR1 reads SGHRS; CDR2 reads YFSETQ. V was clipped by 2 bases and J by 1 base, with 12 bases between them.

The chain uses TRBV19 and TRBJ2-7, with D tentatively TRBD1 (6 bases). The germline CDR1 and CDR2 sequences are LNHDA and SQIVND (reference sequence). V was trimmed by 5 bases and J by 2 bases, leaving 19 bases between them. The CDR3 is 16 amino acids. Here the CDR3 reads CASSLTSTGQTYEQYF. The CDR3, as DNA: TGTGCCAGTAGTTTGACGTCGACAGGACAAACCTACGAGCAGTACTTC.

This chain connects TRBV29-1 to TRBJ1-2, with 8 bases lining up with TRBD1. Looked up from germline, CDR1 is SQVTM and CDR2 is ANQGSEA. Losses at the gene ends were 5 bases for V and 4 bases for J; bases not matched to a gene: 6. The CDR3 consists of 13 residues. The CDR3, as DNA: TGCAGCGTTAGGACAGGGAGGATCTATGGCTACACCTTC. Translating gives CSVRTGRIYGYTF. Using reference TRBV29-1 and TRBJ1-2 for the parts outside the CDR3, the full variable domain is SAVISQKPSRDICQRGTSLTIQCQVDSQVTMMFWYRQQPGQSLTLIATANQGSEATYESGFVIDKFPISRPNLTFSTLTVSNMSPEDSSIYLCSVRTGRIYGYTFGSGTRLTVV.

This chain links TRBV7-2 with TRBJ2-7; weak D call: TRBD2 (5 bases). The CDR3 length is 13 residues. Germline CDR1 and CDR2: SGHTA and FQGNSA. Trimming removed 5 bases from V and 6 bases from J, with 14 bases in between. CDR3 DNA sequence: TGTGCCAGCAGCCCGTGGAGGACCCTCGAGCAGTACTTC. Its protein product is CASSPWRTLEQYF.

This clone was picked up one time. The rearrangement joins TRBV2 to TRBJ2-7, with a weak D call TRBD2 (6 bases). The CDR3 is 14 amino acids. Germline V gene data show CDR1 as SNHLY and CDR2 as FYNNEI. The germline V and J ends were trimmed by 6 bases and 0 bases, with 12 bases remaining between them. The CDR3 DNA reads TGTGCCAGCAGGGCCGGGACTTACTCCTACGAGCAGTACTTC. It yields the protein CASRAGTYSYEQYF. The full variable domain, its missing parts supplied by reference TRBV2 and TRBJ2-7, is EPEVTQTPSHQVTQMGQEVILRCVPISNHLYFYWYRQILGQKVEFLVSFYNNEISEKSEIFDDQFSVERPDGSNFTLKIRSTKLEDSAMYFCASRAGTYSYEQYFGPGTRLTVT.

This clone has just one count. J is TRBJ2-5 and V is TRBV6-5; D is possibly TRBD2 (6 bases). Between the trimmed V and J ends, which lost 4 bases and 2 bases, there was a span of 8 bases. The CDR3 is made up of 13 amino acids. Looked up from germline, CDR1 is MNHEY and CDR2 is SVGAGI. DNA of the CDR3: TGTGCCAGCAGTTGGGGGAGGCAAGAGACCCAGTACTTC. Translated: CASSWGRQETQYF.

The chain employs TRBV18 and TRBJ1-4; a possible D gene is TRBD1 (5 bases). Germline V lookup: CDR1 KGHSH, CDR2 LQKENI. The ends were cut back, 2 bases at V and 4 bases at J, with 8 bases in the middle. The CDR3 contains 14 residues. The DNA for the CDR3 is TGTGCCAGCTCACCAGGGACTCTTAATGAAAAACTGTTTTTT. This sequence encodes CASSPGTLNEKLFF.

The genes are TRBV7-3 and TRBJ2-7; 8 bases match TRBD1. There are 14 residues in the CDR3. V dropped 3 bases and J dropped 5; count of bases not matched to a gene: 6. Germline V gene lookup returns CDR1 SGHTA and CDR2 FQGTGA. The CDR3 region has the DNA TGTGCCAGCAGCTTGACAGGGGCCATTGACGAGCAGTACTTC. Its protein is CASSLTGAIDEQYF.

This chain uses TRBV2 with TRBJ2-5; D gene ambiguous. Germline CDR1 reads SNHLY; CDR2 reads FYNNEI. Trimming took 3 bases from V and 5 from J, leaving 13 bases between them. This CDR3 contains 14 residues. The CDR3 DNA is TGTGCCAGCAGTGAGGCCCCCATGCGGGAGACCCAGTACTTC. This gives the protein CASSEAPMRETQYF.

This chain links TRBV28 with TRBJ2-7; tentative D call: TRBD1 (6 bases). CDR1 is MDHEN, CDR2 SYDVKM, per germline. The length of the CDR3 is 14 residues. Trimming shortened V by 6 bases and J by 4 bases, and 16 bases separated the two germline ends. The CDR3 nucleotides read TGTGCCAGCAGGCACGGGACATTCCTTTACGAGCAGTACTTC. Amino acid sequence: CASRHGTFLYEQYF.

The chain uses TRBV6-5 and TRBJ1-1, with D maybe TRBD1 (5 bases). V dropped 3 bases and J dropped 4 bases, with 9 bases sitting between them. Germline CDR1 reads MNHEY; CDR2 reads SVGAGI. The CDR3 is made up of 13 amino acids. DNA of the CDR3: TGTGCCAGCAGTTATCAGGGTGGCACTGAAGCTTTCTTT. Residues: CASSYQGGTEAFF.

This chain connects TRBV19 to TRBJ1-1; TRBD1 agrees at 8 bases. Germline assignment: CDR1 LNHDA and CDR2 SQIVND (reference sequence). The junction had 6 bases not matched to a gene; V was cut back by 5 bases and J by 1 base. The CDR3 has 15 residues. CDR3 nucleotides: TGTGCCAGTAGTTCCCGACAGGGGAAGAACACTGAAGCTTTCTTT. This translates into CASSSRQGKNTEAFF.

The chain is built from TRBV5-1 and TRBJ2-5; 12 bases match TRBD2. Germline lookup yields CDR1 SGHRS and CDR2 YFSETQ. The CDR3 has 19 amino acids. V lost 4 bases and J lost 5; bases outside the gene matches: 18. For the CDR3, the DNA is TGCGCCAGCAGCGGGATCTTCGGACTAGCGGGGATTTTGGGGGAGACCCAGTACTTC. It is translated as CASSGIFGLAGILGETQYF. Combining the CDR3 with reference TRBV5-1 and TRBJ2-5 gives the whole variable domain KAGVTQTPRYLIKTRGQQVTLSCSPISGHRSVSWYQQTPGQGLQFLFEYFSETQRNKGNFPGRFSGRQFSNSRSEMNVSTLELGDSALYLCASSGIFGLAGILGETQYFGPGTRLLVL.

J is TRBJ2-7 and V is TRBV2; 7 bases are a match to TRBD2. V shed 6 bases and J 2 bases; nucleotides not matched to a gene: 13. This CDR3 spans 16 amino acids. The germline V gene encodes CDR1 SNHLY and CDR2 FYNNEI. CDR3 nucleotides: TGTGCCAGCAGGGGGGGGGACCACAGGTCGGCCTACGAGCAGTACTTC. Translation: CASRGGDHRSAYEQYF.